This T cell receptor (beta chain) derives from a study of TIL therapy for anti-PD-1-resistant metastatic lung cancer. Sequencing used immunoSEQ v3. Sequencing used immunoSEQ multiplex PCR; TCRdb keeps in-frame clones, though not all of them. The sample holds 50,000 or so clones, about three quarters seen once. Documented time point: pre-treatment sample, taken before nivolumab and TIL therapy. Most excised metastases sampled were pleural nodules or supraclavicular lymph nodes. Patients were adults with stage 4 NSCLC. The CDR3 sequence is 13 residues long. The germline gives CDR1 MNHNS, CDR2 SASEGT. V lost 2 bases, J lost 4 bases, and 6 bases lay in between.

J is TRBJ1-3 and V is TRBV6-1, with D hard to call. The receptor was isolated from a person between 25 and 80 years old with non-small cell lung cancer. The sample consisted of tumor tissue, taken at baseline. The DNA of the CDR3 is TGTGCCAGCAGTGAACTGGAAGGAAACACCATATATTTT. Amino acid sequence: CASSELEGNTIYF.